This T cell receptor (beta chain) was captured in a study of cytomegalovirus exposure and HLA in healthy donors. Study results and limitations: Most CMV-associated TCR beta chains appeared HLA-restricted in a later analysis. Per a later analysis, about 17,000 TCR beta sequences showed association with HLA alleles at 0.05 false discovery rate.

PCR was performed using 60 Vbeta and 13 Jbeta primers. TCRdb keeps only in-frame clones here, not all; method: immunoSEQ multiplex PCR. The table lists about 240,000 clones, 81% of them singletons, with almost 8% in the top ten. As concerns this clone: Its specificity is unknown.

The CDR3 runs 16 residues. CDR1 and CDR2 (germline): LNHNV, YYDKDF (reference sequence). Trimming cost V 0 bases and J 7 bases; bases outside gene matches: 8. The sample consisted of PBMCs. The V and J genes are TRBV15 and TRBJ2-4; TRBD1 matches 8 bases. The receptor was isolated from a woman in her sixties in good health and CMV-seropositive. The CDR3 sequence is CATSRDPQGALNIQYF. CDR3 in DNA: TGTGCCACCAGCAGAGACCCCCAGGGGGCCCTGAACATTCAGTACTTC.